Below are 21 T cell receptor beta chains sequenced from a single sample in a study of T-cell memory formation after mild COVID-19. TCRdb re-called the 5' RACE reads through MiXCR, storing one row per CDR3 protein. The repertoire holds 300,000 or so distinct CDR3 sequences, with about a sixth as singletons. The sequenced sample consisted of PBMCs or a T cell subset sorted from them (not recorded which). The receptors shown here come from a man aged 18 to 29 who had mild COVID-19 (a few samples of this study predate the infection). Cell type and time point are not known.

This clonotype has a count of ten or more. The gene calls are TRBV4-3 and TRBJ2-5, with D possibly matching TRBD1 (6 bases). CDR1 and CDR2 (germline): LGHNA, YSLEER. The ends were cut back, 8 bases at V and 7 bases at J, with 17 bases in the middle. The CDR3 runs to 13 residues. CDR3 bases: TGCGCCAGCGGTGAACGGGACATTGGGACCCAGTACTTC. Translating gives CASGERDIGTQYF.

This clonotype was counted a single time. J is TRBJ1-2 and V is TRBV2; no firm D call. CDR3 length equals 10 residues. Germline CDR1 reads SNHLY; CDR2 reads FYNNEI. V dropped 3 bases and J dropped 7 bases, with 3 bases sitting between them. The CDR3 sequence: CASSEFGYTF. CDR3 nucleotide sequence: TGTGCCAGCAGTGAGTTTGGCTACACCTTC.

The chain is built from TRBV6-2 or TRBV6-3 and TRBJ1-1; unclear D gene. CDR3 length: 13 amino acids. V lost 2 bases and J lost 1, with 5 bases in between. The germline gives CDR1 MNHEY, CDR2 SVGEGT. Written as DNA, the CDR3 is TGTGCCAGCAGTTACACACAGAACACTGAAGCTTTCTTT. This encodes CASSYTQNTEAFF.

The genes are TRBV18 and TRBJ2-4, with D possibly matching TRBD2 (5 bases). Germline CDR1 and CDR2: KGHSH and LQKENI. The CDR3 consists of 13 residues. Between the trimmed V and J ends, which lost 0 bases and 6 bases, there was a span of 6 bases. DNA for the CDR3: TGTGCCAGCTCACCACCGGGAGCAAACATTCAGTACTTC. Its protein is CASSPPGANIQYF.

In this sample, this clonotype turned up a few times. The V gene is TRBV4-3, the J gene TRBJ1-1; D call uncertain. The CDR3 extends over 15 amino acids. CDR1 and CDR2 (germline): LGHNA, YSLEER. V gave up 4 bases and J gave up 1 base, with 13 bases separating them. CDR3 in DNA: TGCGCCAGCAGCCGAGACGGGCGAGGGAACACTGAAGCTTTCTTT. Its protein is CASSRDGRGNTEAFF.

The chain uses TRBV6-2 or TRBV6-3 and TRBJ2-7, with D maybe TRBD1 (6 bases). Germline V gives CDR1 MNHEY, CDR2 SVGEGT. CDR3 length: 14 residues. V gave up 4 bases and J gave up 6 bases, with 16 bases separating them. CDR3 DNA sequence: TGTGCCAGCAGTTCCCGGACAGTAAAAGGCGAGCAGTACTTC. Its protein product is CASSSRTVKGEQYF.

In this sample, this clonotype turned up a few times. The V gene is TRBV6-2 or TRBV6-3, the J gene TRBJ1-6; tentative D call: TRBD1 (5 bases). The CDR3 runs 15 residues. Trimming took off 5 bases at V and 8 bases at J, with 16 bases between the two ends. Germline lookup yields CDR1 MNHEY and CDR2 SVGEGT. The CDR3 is CASSKQAVLHSPLHF. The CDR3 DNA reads TGTGCCAGCAGTAAACAGGCGGTTCTACATTCACCCCTCCACTTT.

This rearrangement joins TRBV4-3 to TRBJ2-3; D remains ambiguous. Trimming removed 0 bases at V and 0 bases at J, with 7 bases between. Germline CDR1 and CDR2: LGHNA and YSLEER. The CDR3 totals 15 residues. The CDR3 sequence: CASSQEAVSTDTQYF. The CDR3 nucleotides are TGCGCCAGCAGCCAAGAGGCGGTGAGCACAGATACGCAGTATTTT.

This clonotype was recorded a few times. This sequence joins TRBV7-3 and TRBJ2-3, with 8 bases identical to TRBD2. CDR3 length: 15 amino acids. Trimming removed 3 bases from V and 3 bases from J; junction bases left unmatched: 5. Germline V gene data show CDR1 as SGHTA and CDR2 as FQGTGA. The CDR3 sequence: CASSFAAGVTDTQYF. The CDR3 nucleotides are TGTGCCAGCAGCTTTGCAGCGGGGGTGACAGATACGCAGTATTTT. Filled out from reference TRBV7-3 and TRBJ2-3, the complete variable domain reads GAGVSQTPSNKVTEKGKYVELRCDPISGHTALYWYRQSLGQGPEFLIYFQGTGAADDSGLPNDRFFAVRPEGSVSTLKIQRTERGDSAVYLCASSFAAGVTDTQYFGPGTRLTVL.

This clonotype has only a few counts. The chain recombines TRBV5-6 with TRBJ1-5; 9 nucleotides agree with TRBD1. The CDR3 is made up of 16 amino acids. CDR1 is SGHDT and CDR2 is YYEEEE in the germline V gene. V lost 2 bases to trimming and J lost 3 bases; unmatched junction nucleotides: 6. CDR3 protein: CASSFWDRVFNQPQHF. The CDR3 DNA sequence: TGTGCCAGCAGCTTTTGGGACAGGGTCTTCAATCAGCCCCAGCATTTT.

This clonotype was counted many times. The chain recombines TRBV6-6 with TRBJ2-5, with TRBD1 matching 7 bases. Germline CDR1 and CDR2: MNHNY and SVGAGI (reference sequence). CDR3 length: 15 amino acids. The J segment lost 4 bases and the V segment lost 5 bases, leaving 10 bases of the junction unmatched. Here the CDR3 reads CASSQRTGPGETQYF. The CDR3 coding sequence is TGTGCCAGCAGTCAACGGACAGGTCCCGGAGAGACCCAGTACTTC.

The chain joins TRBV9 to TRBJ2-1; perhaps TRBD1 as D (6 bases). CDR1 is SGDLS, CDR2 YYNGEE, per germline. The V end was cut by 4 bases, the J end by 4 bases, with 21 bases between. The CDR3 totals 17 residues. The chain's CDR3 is CASSTSRGRGGYNEQFF. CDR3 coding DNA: TGTGCCAGCAGCACCTCCAGGGGCCGCGGTGGGTACAATGAGCAGTTCTTC.

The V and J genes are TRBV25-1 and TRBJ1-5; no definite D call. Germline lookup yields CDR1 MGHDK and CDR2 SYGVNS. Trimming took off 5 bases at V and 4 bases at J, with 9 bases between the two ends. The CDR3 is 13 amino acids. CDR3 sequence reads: CASSTAGNQPQHF. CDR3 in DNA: TGTGCCAGCAGTACTGCTGGAAATCAGCCCCAGCATTTT.

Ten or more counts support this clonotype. DNA of the CDR3: TGTGCCAGCAGTGAGGGACAGGGGGGCCCCTACGAGCAGTACTTC. Amino acids: CASSEGQGGPYEQYF. This chain joins TRBV12-3 or TRBV12-4 and TRBJ2-7; 11 positions match TRBD1. The CDR3 length is 15 residues. V lost 5 bases and J lost 2; bases outside the gene matches: 5.

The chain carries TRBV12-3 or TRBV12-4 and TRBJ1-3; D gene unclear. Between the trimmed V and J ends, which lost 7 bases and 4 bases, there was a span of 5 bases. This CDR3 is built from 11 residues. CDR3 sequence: CASNPGNTIYF. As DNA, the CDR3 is TGTGCCAGCAATCCCGGAAACACCATATATTTT.

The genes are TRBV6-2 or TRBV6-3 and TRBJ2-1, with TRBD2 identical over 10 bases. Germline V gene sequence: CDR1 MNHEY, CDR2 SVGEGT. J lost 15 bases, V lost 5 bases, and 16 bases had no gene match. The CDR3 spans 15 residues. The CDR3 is CASSDPTSGSVKPFF. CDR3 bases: TGTGCCAGCAGTGACCCGACTAGCGGGTCGGTTAAGCCGTTCTTC.

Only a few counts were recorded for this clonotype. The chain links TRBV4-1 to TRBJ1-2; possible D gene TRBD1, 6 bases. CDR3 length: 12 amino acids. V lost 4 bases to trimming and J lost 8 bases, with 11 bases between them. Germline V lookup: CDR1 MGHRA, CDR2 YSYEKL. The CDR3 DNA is TGCGCCAGCAGCCTCGGACAGAAGGGCTACACCTTC. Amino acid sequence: CASSLGQKGYTF.

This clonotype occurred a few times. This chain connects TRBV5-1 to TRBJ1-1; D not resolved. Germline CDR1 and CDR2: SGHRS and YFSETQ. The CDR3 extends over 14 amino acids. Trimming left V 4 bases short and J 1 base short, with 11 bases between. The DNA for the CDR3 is TGCGCCAGCAGCCTGCTAGTCCCGAACACTGAAGCTTTCTTT. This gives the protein CASSLLVPNTEAFF.

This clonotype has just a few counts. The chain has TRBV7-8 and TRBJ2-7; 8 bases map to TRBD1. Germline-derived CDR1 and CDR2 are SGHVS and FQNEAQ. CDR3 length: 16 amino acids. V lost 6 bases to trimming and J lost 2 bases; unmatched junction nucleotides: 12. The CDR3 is CASRADRVRPPYEQYF. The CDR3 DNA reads TGTGCCAGCAGAGCGGACAGGGTTAGGCCTCCCTACGAGCAGTACTTC.

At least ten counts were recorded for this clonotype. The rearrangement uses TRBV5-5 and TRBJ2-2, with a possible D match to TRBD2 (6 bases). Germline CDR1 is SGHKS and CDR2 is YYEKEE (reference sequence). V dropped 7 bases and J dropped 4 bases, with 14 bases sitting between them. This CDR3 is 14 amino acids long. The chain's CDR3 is CASRWEVATGELFF. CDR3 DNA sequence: TGTGCCAGCCGGTGGGAGGTGGCCACCGGGGAGCTGTTTTTT.

Here the CDR3 DNA reads TGTGCCAGCAGCGTGGACACACCGAGCTCCTACGAGCAGTACGTC. It yields the protein CASSVDTPSSYEQYV. The V and J genes are TRBV5-6 and TRBJ2-7; D is perhaps TRBD1 (5 bases). Germline V gene data show CDR1 as SGHDT and CDR2 as YYEEEE. V lost 4 bases and J lost 0, with 14 bases in between. The CDR3 totals 15 residues.